The present TCR beta chain was sequenced within a study of spatial heterogeneity in lung cancer. Study context: Detected beta-chain sequences consistently exceeded alpha-chain sequences. Study-wide results and limits: Among blood samples, ubiquitous expanded tumor TCRs appeared more at resection than at follow-up.

TCR cDNA molecules were tagged individually, and each one carried a unique molecular identifier. A single record per CDR3 protein comes from TCRdb applying MiXCR to the 5' RACE reads. The top ten hold around 36% of the sample, which has approximately 50,000 distinct CDR3 sequences, 6.5% to 7.5% seen once. This clonotype appeared many times. What it binds is unknown. Trimming took 0 bases from V and 3 from J; bases not matched to a gene: 8. From germline, CDR1 is MNHEY and CDR2 SVGAGI. The CDR3 extends over 17 amino acids. Time point given: blood at routine non-recurrence follow-up after resection. From tumor, nontumor lung or frozen PBMC, whole RNA was taken unsorted for sequencing.

The V and J genes are TRBV6-5 and TRBJ2-7; the match to TRBD2 covers 10 bases. The sequenced sample was PBMCs, obtained at follow-up. The origin of this receptor is a female donor with early-stage non-small cell lung cancer. Written as DNA, the CDR3 is TGTGCCAGCAGTTACTCGTTACTAGCGGGGAGGGGCTACGAGCAGTACTTC. Encoded protein: CASSYSLLAGRGYEQYF.